This T cell receptor beta chain emerged from a study of blood T cell repertoires in COVID-19. Looking at the study overall: The origin of the acute and convalescent COVID-19 samples was the United States, Italy and Spain. Sample material is recorded as cDNA or gDNA derived from T cells, B-cell-depleted T cells, or PBMCs.

Original processing methods: Amplified reference gene primers provided the basis for estimating nucleated cell counts. TCRdb keeps only in-frame clones here, not all; method: immunoSEQ multiplex PCR. V, J and clone size derive from that table, while D and trimming were established from the DNA sequence. Among approximately 240,000 clones listed, 70% to 90% were seen once. Trimming took 2 bases from V and 3 from J; bases not matched to a gene: 3. The CDR3 length is 14 residues. CDR1 is SGHRS, CDR2 YFSETQ, per germline. Material: peripheral blood. The TCR originated in a woman between 25 and 40 years old who had recovered from COVID-19. The chain carries TRBV5-1 and TRBJ1-2; TRBD1 aligns across 8 bases. The CDR3 here is CASSFGQGHYGYTF. In DNA form, the CDR3 reads TGCGCCAGCAGCTTCGGACAGGGACACTATGGCTACACCTTC.